Shown below are 32 T cell receptor beta chains from a single sample sequenced in a study of metastatic and nonmetastatic thyroid tumors. The entire patient cohort was treatment-naive prior to thyroid surgery. TCRdb re-called clones via MiXCR from the PCR reads. The profile shows 20,000 to 25,000 clones, roughly 22% of them singletons. The sequenced sample consisted of tumor tissue. The receptor set was obtained from a female donor with papillary thyroid cancer or a benign thyroid nodule (not recorded which). Some clones in this sample may be carry-over from other donors' samples.

The rearrangement links TRBV28 to TRBJ2-6; D call uncertain. The germline V gene has CDR1 MDHEN and CDR2 SYDVKM. Deletions cut 4 bases from V and 0 bases from J, with 16 bases between. The CDR3 length is 18 residues. CDR3 region: CASSSLLQFNSGANVLTF. As DNA, the CDR3 is TGTGCCAGCAGTTCATTACTACAGTTTAACTCTGGGGCCAACGTCCTGACTTTC.

This clone was detected only a few times. The chain uses TRBV11-3 and TRBJ1-1; weak D call: TRBD1 (6 bases). The germline V gene encodes CDR1 SGHNT and CDR2 YENEEA. The germline V and J ends were trimmed by 5 bases and 4 bases, with 11 bases remaining between them. The CDR3 is 13 amino acids. The DNA of the CDR3 is TGTGCCAGCAGCCCCAGGGGCGGCACTGAAGCTTTCTTT. Translation gives CASSPRGGTEAFF.

Ten or more counts support this clone. The sample holds other DNA sequences that translate to the same CDR3. The chain links TRBV5-4 to TRBJ2-7; 7 bases are shared with TRBD1. The CDR3 contains 14 residues. Germline lookup yields CDR1 SGHNT and CDR2 YYREEE (reference sequence). J was trimmed by 0 bases and V by 2 bases; bases with no gene match: 2. Here the CDR3 DNA reads TGTGCCAGCAGCTTAAGGACAGGCTCCTACGAGCAGTACTTC. This sequence encodes CASSLRTGSYEQYF.

This rearrangement joins TRBV7-2 to TRBJ2-7, with 7 bases aligning to TRBD1. Per germline, CDR1 SGHTA and CDR2 FQGNSA. This CDR3 contains 15 residues. V lost 4 bases to trimming and J lost 2 bases; unmatched junction nucleotides: 8. This CDR3 is CASSWWRTGTYEQYF. For the CDR3, the DNA is TGTGCCAGCAGCTGGTGGCGGACAGGTACCTACGAGCAGTACTTC.

This clone was detected ten times or more. The chain uses TRBV10-3 and TRBJ2-7; 8 bases are shared with TRBD1. The V segment lost 6 bases and the J segment 6 bases; nucleotides outside the gene matches: 10. This CDR3 region has 14 residues. Germline V gene sequence: CDR1 ENHRY, CDR2 SYGVKD. CDR3 protein: CAISTGTGPREQYF. The CDR3 nucleotides are TGTGCCATCAGCACCGGGACAGGCCCTCGCGAGCAGTACTTC.

The rearrangement links TRBV27 to TRBJ2-1; 9 bases align to TRBD2. The V and J ends lost 8 bases and 9 bases, in that order; junction bases with no gene match: 11. CDR3 size: 14 residues. CDR1 and CDR2 (germline): MNHEY, SMNVEV (reference sequence). CDR3 coding DNA: TGTGCCAGCGCCCCCCGCGGGAGGGTTGGTGAGCAGTTCTTC. It specifies CASAPRGRVGEQFF.

This clone was found a few times. This chain connects TRBV25-1 to TRBJ1-1; a possible D gene is TRBD1 (5 bases). The V end lost 2 bases, the J end lost 4 bases, and 11 bases lay between the germline ends. CDR1 and CDR2 (germline): MGHDK, SYGVNS. CDR3 length: 14 amino acids. This chain's CDR3 is CASSEHGHITEAFF. As DNA, the CDR3 is TGTGCCAGCAGTGAACACGGACATATCACTGAAGCTTTCTTT.

The chain uses TRBV4-2 and TRBJ2-3; D unresolved. V gave up 5 bases and J gave up 5 bases, with 5 bases separating them. The CDR3 is made up of 11 amino acids. The germline V gene has CDR1 LGHNA and CDR2 YNFKEQ. This CDR3 is CASSSRDTQYF. The CDR3 bases are TGTGCCAGCAGCTCGAGAGATACGCAGTATTTT.

V is TRBV11-2 and J is TRBJ2-1; no reliable D call. V was clipped by 0 bases and J by 9 bases, with 9 bases between them. The CDR3 consists of 13 residues. Germline lookup yields CDR1 SGHAT and CDR2 FQNNGV. CDR3 protein: CASSLEGFGEQFF. The CDR3 DNA sequence: TGTGCCAGCAGCTTAGAGGGATTCGGTGAGCAGTTCTTC.

The chain joins TRBV18 to TRBJ2-7; D might be TRBD2 (5 bases). CDR1 is KGHSH, CDR2 LQKENI, per germline. The CDR3 has 15 residues. Trimming pared 4 bases from V and 7 bases from J, leaving 20 bases between. CDR3 loop: CASSQKTGSTREQYF. The CDR3 DNA sequence: TGTGCCAGCTCACAAAAGACGGGATCAACCAGGGAGCAGTACTTC. The whole variable domain, remainder taken from reference TRBV18 and TRBJ2-7, is NAGVMQNPRHLVRRRGQEARLRCSPMKGHSHVYWYRQLPEEGLKFMVYLQKENIIDESGMPKERFSAEFPKEGPSILRIQQVVRGDSAAYFCASSQKTGSTREQYFGPGTRLTVT.

V and J are TRBV24-1 and TRBJ2-3; a possible D gene is TRBD1 (6 bases). Germline V gene lookup returns CDR1 KGHDR and CDR2 SFDVKD. The CDR3 extends over 16 amino acids. V was clipped by 4 bases and J by 2 bases, with 15 bases between them. CDR3 protein: CATSDPTGTSTDTQYF. Here the CDR3 DNA reads TGTGCCACCAGTGACCCCACAGGGACATCCACAGATACGCAGTATTTT.

This clone rates as medium-sized. The rearrangement uses TRBV3-1 and TRBJ2-7, with 10 bases lining up with TRBD2. Trimming at V came to 4 bases and at J to 2 bases, leaving 5 bases not matched to a gene. Germline lookup yields CDR1 LGHDT and CDR2 YNNKEL (reference sequence). CDR3 size: 15 residues. CDR3 nucleotides: TGTGCCAGCAGCCCATCTAGCGGGAGCCCCTACGAGCAGTACTTC. Its protein product is CASSPSSGSPYEQYF.

This clone was counted many times. A read error is possible here, since a much larger clone lies one base away. The genes are TRBV7-3 and TRBJ1-3, with a weak D call TRBD1 (5 bases). This CDR3 spans 14 amino acids. Trimming took off 2 bases at V and 2 bases at J, with 7 bases between the two ends. Looked up from germline, CDR1 is SGHTA and CDR2 is FQGTGA. The CDR3, as DNA: TGTGCCAGCAGCTTACAAGGGGCTGGAAACACCATATATTTT. This gives the protein CASSLQGAGNTIYF.

With respect to this clone: Other DNA variants within this sample encode the same CDR3. The rearrangement uses TRBV20-1 and TRBJ1-5; D may be TRBD1 (5 bases). Looked up from germline, CDR1 is DFQATT and CDR2 is SNEGSKA (reference sequence). The CDR3 length is 18 residues. V lost 1 base to trimming and J lost 0 bases, with 19 bases between them. CDR3 amino acids: CSARVAGRQRNSNQPQHF. CDR3 in DNA: TGCAGTGCTAGAGTTGCAGGGCGGCAGAGAAATAGCAATCAGCCCCAGCATTTT.

Turning to this clone: This may arise from a read error, as a much more abundant clone is one base away. The chain joins TRBV5-1 to TRBJ2-3, with 8 bases identical to TRBD2. CDR1 and CDR2 (germline): SGHRS, YFSETQ. The CDR3 has 17 residues. The CDR3 nucleotides are TGCGCCAGCAGCTTGGAGGTAGCGGGGCTCGGCACAGATACGCAGTACTTT. It yields the protein CASSLEVAGLGTDTQYF.

This clone has only a few counts. The rearrangement uses TRBV24-1 and TRBJ2-5; the D gene could be TRBD1 or TRBD2 (5 bases each). Germline CDR1 KGHDR, CDR2 SFDVKD. V dropped 4 bases and J dropped 1 base, with 12 bases sitting between them. The CDR3 is 15 amino acids. CDR3 region: CATSDAGALQETQYF. The CDR3 nucleotides are TGTGCCACCAGTGACGCCGGGGCCCTCCAAGAGACCCAGTACTTC.

This clone was observed a handful of times. Its ends do not fully match the called genes, so a read error is possible. V usage is TRBV2 and J usage is TRBJ2-7; no clear D. The germline gives CDR1 SNHLY, CDR2 FYNNEI. CDR3 size: 14 residues. The CDR3 reads CAGSYIVTYYEQYF. CDR3 nucleotides: TGTGCCGGCAGTTATATCGTAACATACTACGAGCAGTACTTC. The full variable domain, completed using reference TRBV2 and TRBJ2-7, is EPEVTQTPSHQVTQMGQEVILRCVPISNHLYFYWYRQILGQKVEFLVSFYNNEISEKSEIFDDQFSVERPDGSNFTLKIRSTKLEDSAMYFCAGSYIVTYYEQYFGPGTRLTVT.

The chain carries TRBV19 and TRBJ1-2; D might be TRBD1 (6 bases). V dropped 5 bases and J dropped 2 bases, with 9 bases sitting between them. CDR1 LNHDA and CDR2 SQIVND come from the germline V gene (reference sequence). The CDR3 has 13 residues. CDR3: CASSVGQNYGYTF. Here the CDR3 DNA reads TGTGCCAGTAGTGTTGGACAGAACTATGGCTACACCTTC. Combining the CDR3 with reference TRBV19 and TRBJ1-2 gives the whole variable domain DGGITQSPKYLFRKEGQNVTLSCEQNLNHDAMYWYRQDPGQGLRLIYYSQIVNDFQKGDIAEGYSVSREKKESFPLTVTSAQKNPTAFYLCASSVGQNYGYTFGSGTRLTVV.

This clone was recorded at least ten times. The chain couples TRBV11-2 to TRBJ1-5; D is undetermined. Per the germline V gene, CDR1 is SGHAT and CDR2 is FQNNGV. CDR3 length equals 15 residues. Trimming left V 5 bases short and J 6 bases short, with 17 bases between. This CDR3 reads CASSPDPAQTQPQHF. CDR3 sequence (DNA): TGTGCCAGCAGCCCGGATCCTGCACAGACTCAGCCCCAGCATTTT.

In this sample, this clone turned up a few times. The J gene is TRBJ1-2, the V gene TRBV20-1; a possible D gene is TRBD1 (6 bases). CDR3 length: 14 amino acids. Trimming stripped 1 base from V and 8 bases from J, with 17 bases between. The germline V gene encodes CDR1 DFQATT and CDR2 SNEGSKA (reference sequence). The CDR3 bases are TGCAGTGCTAGAGTATGGGACAAGCCAGACGGCTACACCTTC. Amino acids: CSARVWDKPDGYTF.

Ten or more counts support this clone. The genes are TRBV5-4 and TRBJ2-7; the match to TRBD2 covers 7 bases. This CDR3 has 16 residues. V lost 3 bases, J lost 1 base, and 10 bases stayed unmatched. Looked up from germline, CDR1 is SGHNT and CDR2 is YYREEE (reference sequence). The CDR3 DNA is TGTGCCAGCAGCTCGGGGGGACGGGTTTATTCCTACGAGCAGTACTTC. This translates into CASSSGGRVYSYEQYF.

In its sample, this clone was seen a few times. V gene TRBV3-1 combines with J gene TRBJ2-1; D call uncertain. The CDR3 extends over 14 amino acids. V gave up 1 base and J gave up 5 bases, with 9 bases separating them. Looked up from germline, CDR1 is LGHDT and CDR2 is YNNKEL (reference sequence). The CDR3 spells CASSQAASHNEQFF. The CDR3 bases are TGTGCCAGCAGCCAAGCCGCTAGTCACAATGAGCAGTTCTTC.

The chain joins TRBV28 to TRBJ1-4; tentatively, D is TRBD1 (6 bases). With 5 bases removed from V and 0 bases from J, the gap between germline ends came to 16 bases. The CDR3 has 17 residues. CDR1 and CDR2 from the germline V gene are MDHEN and SYDVKM. The CDR3 is CASSALGDTSTNEKLFF. The CDR3 DNA reads as TGTGCCAGCAGTGCCCTAGGGGACACTTCAACTAATGAAAAACTGTTTTTT.

There are a few counts of this clone. This chain connects TRBV20-1 to TRBJ2-7; 9 positions agree with TRBD2. The CDR3 is 14 amino acids. CDR1 and CDR2 from the germline V gene are DFQATT and SNEGSKA (reference sequence). Trimming cost V 3 bases and J 3 bases; bases outside gene matches: 6. The CDR3 spells CSARAIAGVYEQYF. The CDR3 coding sequence is TGCAGTGCTAGGGCAATAGCGGGAGTCTACGAGCAGTACTTC.

This clone was counted ten times or more. The CDR3 bases are TGTGCCAGTAGTATAGCGGGAGGGCATTCCGGGGAGCTGTTTTTT. It specifies CASSIAGGHSGELFF. The rearrangement uses TRBV19 and TRBJ2-2; 8 positions match TRBD2. From germline, CDR1 is LNHDA and CDR2 SQIVND (reference sequence). The CDR3 spans 15 residues. The junction had 4 bases not matched to a gene; V was cut back by 1 base and J by 6 bases.

CDR3 coding DNA: TGTGCCAGCAGGAGGGGGGGCGTTGCTTATGGCTACACCTTC. Protein sequence: CASRRGGVAYGYTF. This sequence joins TRBV7-2 and TRBJ1-2, with D possibly matching TRBD1 (6 bases). This CDR3 has 14 residues. The V and J ends lost 6 bases and 5 bases respectively, with 16 bases between them. Germline V gives CDR1 SGHTA, CDR2 FQGNSA.

CDR3 amino acids: CASSLGHRVTEAFF. The CDR3 DNA follows: TGCGCCAGCAGCTTAGGCCACAGGGTTACTGAAGCTTTCTTT. The rearrangement uses TRBV5-1 and TRBJ1-1, with D possibly TRBD1 on 6 matching bases. The CDR3 consists of 14 residues. Germline CDR1 SGHRS, CDR2 YFSETQ. V lost 2 bases and J 5 bases, leaving 13 bases between the germline ends.

In its sample, this clone was seen many times. The CDR3 region is CSVTPGTSGTGELFF. The CDR3 DNA reads TGCAGTGTTACGCCCGGGACTAGTGGTACCGGGGAGCTGTTTTTT. The chain recombines TRBV20-1 with TRBJ2-2; 8 bases align to TRBD2. CDR3 length: 15 amino acids. After removal of 7 bases from V and 5 bases from J, the junction contained 12 bases not matched to a gene. Germline V gene data show CDR1 as DFQATT and CDR2 as SNEGSKA (reference sequence).

The chain recombines TRBV4-2 with TRBJ1-6; D gene unclear. From germline, CDR1 is LGHNA and CDR2 YNFKEQ. V dropped 0 bases and J dropped 7 bases, with 13 bases sitting between them. This CDR3 is built from 16 residues. Here the CDR3 reads CASSQDWSGTNSPLHF. The CDR3 DNA follows: TGTGCCAGCAGCCAAGATTGGTCAGGAACCAATTCACCCCTCCACTTT.

This clone rates as medium-sized. The chain is built from TRBV28 and TRBJ2-7, with 8 nucleotides matching TRBD2. The CDR3 is 11 amino acids. The germline gives CDR1 MDHEN, CDR2 SYDVKM. The V gene end was trimmed by 5 bases and the J gene end by 11 bases; junction bases not matched to a gene: 5. The CDR3, as DNA: TGTGCCAGCAGTCTCGGGGGGGTTGAGTACTTC. Protein product: CASSLGGVEYF.

This clone was detected many times. This chain links TRBV12-3 or TRBV12-4 with TRBJ2-2; 8 nucleotides line up with TRBD1. The CDR3 has 17 amino acids. The trim removed 1 base at V and 6 bases at J, leaving 10 bases unmatched. This chain's CDR3 is CASSLGRTGRTPGELFF. DNA of the CDR3: TGTGCCAGCAGTTTAGGCCGGACAGGGAGGACTCCCGGGGAGCTGTTTTTT.

This sequence joins TRBV29-1 and TRBJ1-1; 8 bases map to TRBD1. V shed 4 bases and J 6 bases; nucleotides not matched to a gene: 7. The germline CDR1 and CDR2 sequences are SQVTM and ANQGSEA. CDR3 length: 13 amino acids. CDR3 region: CSVGARGLSEAFF. The CDR3 DNA is TGCAGCGTTGGCGCCAGGGGGCTGTCTGAAGCTTTCTTT.